The TCR beta chain described here comes from a study of blood T cell repertoires in COVID-19. Study information: The United States, Italy and Spain supplied acute and convalescent COVID-19 samples. PBMCs, B-cell-depleted T cells, or T cells were the source of the cDNA or gDNA that made up the material.

Living in 25 or so US areas, the participants were between 18 and 89 years of age. In the original workflow: From reference gene primer amplification, estimates of nucleated cell counts were derived. Here immunoSEQ multiplex PCR was the method, and the copy in TCRdb shows in-frame clones only, minus some. V and J calls and clone size are those listed in that table; D and trimming were worked out from the DNA. The sample holds a few hundred thousand clones, 85% to 90% seen once. Losses at the gene ends were 1 base for V and 4 bases for J; bases not matched to a gene: 3. This CDR3 comprises 15 residues. Germline V gene lookup returns CDR1 SEHNR and CDR2 FQNEAQ (reference sequence).

This TCR was sampled from a woman aged 18-30 years who had recovered from COVID-19. Source material: PBMCs or T cells enriched from blood (not recorded which). The chain joins TRBV7-9 to TRBJ1-4; 7 nucleotides line up with TRBD1. In DNA form, the CDR3 reads TGTGCCAGCAGCTTAGGACAGGGATTTAATGAAAAACTGTTTTTT. As protein: CASSLGQGFNEKLFF.